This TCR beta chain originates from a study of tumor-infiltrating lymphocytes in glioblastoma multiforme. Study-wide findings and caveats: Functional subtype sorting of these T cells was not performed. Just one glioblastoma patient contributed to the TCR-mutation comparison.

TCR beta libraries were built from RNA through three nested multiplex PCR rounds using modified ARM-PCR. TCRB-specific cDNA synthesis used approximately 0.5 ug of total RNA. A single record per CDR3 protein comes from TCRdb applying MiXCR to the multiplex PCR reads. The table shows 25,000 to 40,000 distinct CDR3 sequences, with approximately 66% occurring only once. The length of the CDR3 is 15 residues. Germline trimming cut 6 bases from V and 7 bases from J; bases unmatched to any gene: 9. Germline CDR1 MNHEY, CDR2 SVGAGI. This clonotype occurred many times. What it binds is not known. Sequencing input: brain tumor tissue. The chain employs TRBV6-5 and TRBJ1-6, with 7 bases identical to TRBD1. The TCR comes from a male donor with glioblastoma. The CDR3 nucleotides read TGTGCCAGCAGCTTACAGGGGCCGGGAAATTCACCCCTCCACTTT. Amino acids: CASSLQGPGNSPLHF.